The T cell receptor (beta chain) under discussion was sequenced for a study of OX40 agonist ivuxolimab in advanced cancers. Study information: Participants averaged approximately 61 years of age (range roughly 23 to 79) and were less than 85% male.

Produced via immunoSEQ multiplex PCR; TCRdb's table is partial and in-frame only. The sample has tens of thousands of clones, just under 95% seen once. The sequence came from an adult with an advanced solid tumor such as melanoma, head and neck, liver or kidney cancer. The specimen was CD4+ or CD8+ T cells sorted from blood, collected in a trial of the OX40 agonist ivuxolimab.

The CDR3 nucleotides are TGTGCCAGTAGTATAAGAAACTCTGGGGCCAACGTCCTGACTTTC. It yields the protein CASSIRNSGANVLTF. This chain links TRBV19 with TRBJ2-6, with no clear D. CDR3 length equals 15 residues. The V end was cut by 2 bases, the J end by 0 bases, with 5 bases between. CDR1 is LNHDA and CDR2 is SQIVND in the germline V gene (reference sequence).